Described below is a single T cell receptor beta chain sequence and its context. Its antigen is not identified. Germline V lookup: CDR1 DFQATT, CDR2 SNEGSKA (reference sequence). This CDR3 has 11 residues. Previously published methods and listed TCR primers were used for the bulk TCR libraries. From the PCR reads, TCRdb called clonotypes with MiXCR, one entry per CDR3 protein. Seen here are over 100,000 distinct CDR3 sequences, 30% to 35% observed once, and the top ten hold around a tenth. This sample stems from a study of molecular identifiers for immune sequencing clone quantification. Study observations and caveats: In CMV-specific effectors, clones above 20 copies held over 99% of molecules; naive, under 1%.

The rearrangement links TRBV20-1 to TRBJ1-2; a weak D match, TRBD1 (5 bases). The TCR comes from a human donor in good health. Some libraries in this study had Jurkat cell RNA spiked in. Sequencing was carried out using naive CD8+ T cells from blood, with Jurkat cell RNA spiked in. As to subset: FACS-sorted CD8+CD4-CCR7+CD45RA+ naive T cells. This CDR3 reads CGQPENYGYTF. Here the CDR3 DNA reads TGCGGACAACCGGAGAACTATGGCTACACCTTC.